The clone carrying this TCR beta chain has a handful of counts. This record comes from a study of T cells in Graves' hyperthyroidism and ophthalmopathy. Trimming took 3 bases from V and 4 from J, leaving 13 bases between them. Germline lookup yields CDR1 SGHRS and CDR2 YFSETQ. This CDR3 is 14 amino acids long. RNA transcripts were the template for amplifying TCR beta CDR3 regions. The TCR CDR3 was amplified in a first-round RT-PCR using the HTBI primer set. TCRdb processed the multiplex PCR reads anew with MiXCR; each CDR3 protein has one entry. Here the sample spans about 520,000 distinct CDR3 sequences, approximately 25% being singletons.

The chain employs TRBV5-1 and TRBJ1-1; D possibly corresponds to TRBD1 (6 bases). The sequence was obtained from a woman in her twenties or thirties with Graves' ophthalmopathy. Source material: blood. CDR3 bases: TGCGCCAGCAGCTGGGACACCCCCGGCACTGAAGCTTTCTTT. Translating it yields CASSWDTPGTEAFF. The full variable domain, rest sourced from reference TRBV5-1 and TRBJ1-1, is KAGVTQTPRYLIKTRGQQVTLSCSPISGHRSVSWYQQTPGQGLQFLFEYFSETQRNKGNFPGRFSGRQFSNSRSEMNVSTLELGDSALYLCASSWDTPGTEAFFGQGTRLTVV.